This TCR beta chain was identified in a study of blood T cell repertoires in COVID-19. Background on the study: The United States, Italy and Spain supplied acute and convalescent COVID-19 samples.

Source study methods: Cell counts per sample came from amplifying reference gene primers. Data came from immunoSEQ multiplex PCR; TCRdb stores just in-frame clones and leaves some out. That table furnishes V, J and clone size, whereas the DNA furnished D and trimming. Found here are some 250,000 clones, less than 85% of them singletons; the top ten hold less than 4%. The sequenced sample was peripheral blood. The source is a woman aged 18 to 35 with acute or convalescent COVID-19.

The CDR3 region is CASSPSGEGPSSPEAFF. In nucleotides, the CDR3 is TGTGCCAGCTCACCGTCTGGGGAGGGACCTTCCTCCCCTGAAGCTTTCTTT. The chain combines TRBV18 with TRBJ1-1; possible D gene TRBD1, 5 bases. Germline CDR1 reads KGHSH; CDR2 reads LQKENI. With 3 bases removed from V and 6 bases from J, the gap between germline ends came to 23 bases. The length of the CDR3 is 17 residues.